This T cell receptor beta chain was sequenced in a study of blood T cell repertoires in COVID-19. The overall study: Sites across the United States, Italy and Spain contributed samples from acute and convalescent COVID-19. From T cells, B-cell-depleted T cells, or PBMCs came the material, which was cDNA or gDNA.

Methods used by the authors: By means of reference gene primer amplification, nucleated cell counts were estimated. Measured with immunoSEQ multiplex PCR; TCRdb has only the in-frame clones, and not every one. V and J calls and clone size are given by that table; D and trimming were obtained from the DNA. The sample lists tens of thousands of clones; 80% to 90% were seen once. Germline V gives CDR1 KGHSH, CDR2 LQKENI. Trimming cost V 3 bases and J 5 bases, with 17 bases left between them. CDR3 length: 16 amino acids. The rearrangement links TRBV18 to TRBJ1-5; D is unresolved. Sequencing input: peripheral blood. The clonotype comes from a human donor in a cohort sampled during active COVID-19. CDR3 loop: CASSPKGPDSYQPQHF. The CDR3, as DNA: TGTGCCAGCTCACCCAAAGGTCCTGACTCTTATCAGCCCCAGCATTTT.